Detailed here is one T cell receptor beta chain. Its antigen is undetermined. This sample is part of a study of OX40 agonist ivuxolimab in advanced cancers. Whole-study results and caveats: CD4+ and CD8+ blood T cells expanded clonally by week 6 at 0.1 to 3.0 mg/kg.

This CDR3 is built from 14 residues. Trimming removed 6 bases from V and 5 bases from J; junction bases left unmatched: 5. CDR1 is WNHNN and CDR2 is SYGVQD in the germline V gene (reference sequence). Libraries were prepared by immunoSEQ multiplex PCR; TCRdb keeps only in-frame clonotypes and omits some of them. The sample shows tens of thousands of clones, approximately 80% of them seen only once. The sequencing used CD4+ or CD8+ T cells sorted from blood, collected in a trial of the OX40 agonist ivuxolimab. The clonotype originates from an adult with an advanced solid tumor such as melanoma, head and neck, liver or kidney cancer. This sequence joins TRBV10-1 and TRBJ2-3; TRBD1 matches at 10 bases. The CDR3 loop is CASSDRGQVDTQYF. In DNA, the CDR3 is TGCGCCAGCAGCGACAGGGGGCAAGTAGATACGCAGTATTTT.